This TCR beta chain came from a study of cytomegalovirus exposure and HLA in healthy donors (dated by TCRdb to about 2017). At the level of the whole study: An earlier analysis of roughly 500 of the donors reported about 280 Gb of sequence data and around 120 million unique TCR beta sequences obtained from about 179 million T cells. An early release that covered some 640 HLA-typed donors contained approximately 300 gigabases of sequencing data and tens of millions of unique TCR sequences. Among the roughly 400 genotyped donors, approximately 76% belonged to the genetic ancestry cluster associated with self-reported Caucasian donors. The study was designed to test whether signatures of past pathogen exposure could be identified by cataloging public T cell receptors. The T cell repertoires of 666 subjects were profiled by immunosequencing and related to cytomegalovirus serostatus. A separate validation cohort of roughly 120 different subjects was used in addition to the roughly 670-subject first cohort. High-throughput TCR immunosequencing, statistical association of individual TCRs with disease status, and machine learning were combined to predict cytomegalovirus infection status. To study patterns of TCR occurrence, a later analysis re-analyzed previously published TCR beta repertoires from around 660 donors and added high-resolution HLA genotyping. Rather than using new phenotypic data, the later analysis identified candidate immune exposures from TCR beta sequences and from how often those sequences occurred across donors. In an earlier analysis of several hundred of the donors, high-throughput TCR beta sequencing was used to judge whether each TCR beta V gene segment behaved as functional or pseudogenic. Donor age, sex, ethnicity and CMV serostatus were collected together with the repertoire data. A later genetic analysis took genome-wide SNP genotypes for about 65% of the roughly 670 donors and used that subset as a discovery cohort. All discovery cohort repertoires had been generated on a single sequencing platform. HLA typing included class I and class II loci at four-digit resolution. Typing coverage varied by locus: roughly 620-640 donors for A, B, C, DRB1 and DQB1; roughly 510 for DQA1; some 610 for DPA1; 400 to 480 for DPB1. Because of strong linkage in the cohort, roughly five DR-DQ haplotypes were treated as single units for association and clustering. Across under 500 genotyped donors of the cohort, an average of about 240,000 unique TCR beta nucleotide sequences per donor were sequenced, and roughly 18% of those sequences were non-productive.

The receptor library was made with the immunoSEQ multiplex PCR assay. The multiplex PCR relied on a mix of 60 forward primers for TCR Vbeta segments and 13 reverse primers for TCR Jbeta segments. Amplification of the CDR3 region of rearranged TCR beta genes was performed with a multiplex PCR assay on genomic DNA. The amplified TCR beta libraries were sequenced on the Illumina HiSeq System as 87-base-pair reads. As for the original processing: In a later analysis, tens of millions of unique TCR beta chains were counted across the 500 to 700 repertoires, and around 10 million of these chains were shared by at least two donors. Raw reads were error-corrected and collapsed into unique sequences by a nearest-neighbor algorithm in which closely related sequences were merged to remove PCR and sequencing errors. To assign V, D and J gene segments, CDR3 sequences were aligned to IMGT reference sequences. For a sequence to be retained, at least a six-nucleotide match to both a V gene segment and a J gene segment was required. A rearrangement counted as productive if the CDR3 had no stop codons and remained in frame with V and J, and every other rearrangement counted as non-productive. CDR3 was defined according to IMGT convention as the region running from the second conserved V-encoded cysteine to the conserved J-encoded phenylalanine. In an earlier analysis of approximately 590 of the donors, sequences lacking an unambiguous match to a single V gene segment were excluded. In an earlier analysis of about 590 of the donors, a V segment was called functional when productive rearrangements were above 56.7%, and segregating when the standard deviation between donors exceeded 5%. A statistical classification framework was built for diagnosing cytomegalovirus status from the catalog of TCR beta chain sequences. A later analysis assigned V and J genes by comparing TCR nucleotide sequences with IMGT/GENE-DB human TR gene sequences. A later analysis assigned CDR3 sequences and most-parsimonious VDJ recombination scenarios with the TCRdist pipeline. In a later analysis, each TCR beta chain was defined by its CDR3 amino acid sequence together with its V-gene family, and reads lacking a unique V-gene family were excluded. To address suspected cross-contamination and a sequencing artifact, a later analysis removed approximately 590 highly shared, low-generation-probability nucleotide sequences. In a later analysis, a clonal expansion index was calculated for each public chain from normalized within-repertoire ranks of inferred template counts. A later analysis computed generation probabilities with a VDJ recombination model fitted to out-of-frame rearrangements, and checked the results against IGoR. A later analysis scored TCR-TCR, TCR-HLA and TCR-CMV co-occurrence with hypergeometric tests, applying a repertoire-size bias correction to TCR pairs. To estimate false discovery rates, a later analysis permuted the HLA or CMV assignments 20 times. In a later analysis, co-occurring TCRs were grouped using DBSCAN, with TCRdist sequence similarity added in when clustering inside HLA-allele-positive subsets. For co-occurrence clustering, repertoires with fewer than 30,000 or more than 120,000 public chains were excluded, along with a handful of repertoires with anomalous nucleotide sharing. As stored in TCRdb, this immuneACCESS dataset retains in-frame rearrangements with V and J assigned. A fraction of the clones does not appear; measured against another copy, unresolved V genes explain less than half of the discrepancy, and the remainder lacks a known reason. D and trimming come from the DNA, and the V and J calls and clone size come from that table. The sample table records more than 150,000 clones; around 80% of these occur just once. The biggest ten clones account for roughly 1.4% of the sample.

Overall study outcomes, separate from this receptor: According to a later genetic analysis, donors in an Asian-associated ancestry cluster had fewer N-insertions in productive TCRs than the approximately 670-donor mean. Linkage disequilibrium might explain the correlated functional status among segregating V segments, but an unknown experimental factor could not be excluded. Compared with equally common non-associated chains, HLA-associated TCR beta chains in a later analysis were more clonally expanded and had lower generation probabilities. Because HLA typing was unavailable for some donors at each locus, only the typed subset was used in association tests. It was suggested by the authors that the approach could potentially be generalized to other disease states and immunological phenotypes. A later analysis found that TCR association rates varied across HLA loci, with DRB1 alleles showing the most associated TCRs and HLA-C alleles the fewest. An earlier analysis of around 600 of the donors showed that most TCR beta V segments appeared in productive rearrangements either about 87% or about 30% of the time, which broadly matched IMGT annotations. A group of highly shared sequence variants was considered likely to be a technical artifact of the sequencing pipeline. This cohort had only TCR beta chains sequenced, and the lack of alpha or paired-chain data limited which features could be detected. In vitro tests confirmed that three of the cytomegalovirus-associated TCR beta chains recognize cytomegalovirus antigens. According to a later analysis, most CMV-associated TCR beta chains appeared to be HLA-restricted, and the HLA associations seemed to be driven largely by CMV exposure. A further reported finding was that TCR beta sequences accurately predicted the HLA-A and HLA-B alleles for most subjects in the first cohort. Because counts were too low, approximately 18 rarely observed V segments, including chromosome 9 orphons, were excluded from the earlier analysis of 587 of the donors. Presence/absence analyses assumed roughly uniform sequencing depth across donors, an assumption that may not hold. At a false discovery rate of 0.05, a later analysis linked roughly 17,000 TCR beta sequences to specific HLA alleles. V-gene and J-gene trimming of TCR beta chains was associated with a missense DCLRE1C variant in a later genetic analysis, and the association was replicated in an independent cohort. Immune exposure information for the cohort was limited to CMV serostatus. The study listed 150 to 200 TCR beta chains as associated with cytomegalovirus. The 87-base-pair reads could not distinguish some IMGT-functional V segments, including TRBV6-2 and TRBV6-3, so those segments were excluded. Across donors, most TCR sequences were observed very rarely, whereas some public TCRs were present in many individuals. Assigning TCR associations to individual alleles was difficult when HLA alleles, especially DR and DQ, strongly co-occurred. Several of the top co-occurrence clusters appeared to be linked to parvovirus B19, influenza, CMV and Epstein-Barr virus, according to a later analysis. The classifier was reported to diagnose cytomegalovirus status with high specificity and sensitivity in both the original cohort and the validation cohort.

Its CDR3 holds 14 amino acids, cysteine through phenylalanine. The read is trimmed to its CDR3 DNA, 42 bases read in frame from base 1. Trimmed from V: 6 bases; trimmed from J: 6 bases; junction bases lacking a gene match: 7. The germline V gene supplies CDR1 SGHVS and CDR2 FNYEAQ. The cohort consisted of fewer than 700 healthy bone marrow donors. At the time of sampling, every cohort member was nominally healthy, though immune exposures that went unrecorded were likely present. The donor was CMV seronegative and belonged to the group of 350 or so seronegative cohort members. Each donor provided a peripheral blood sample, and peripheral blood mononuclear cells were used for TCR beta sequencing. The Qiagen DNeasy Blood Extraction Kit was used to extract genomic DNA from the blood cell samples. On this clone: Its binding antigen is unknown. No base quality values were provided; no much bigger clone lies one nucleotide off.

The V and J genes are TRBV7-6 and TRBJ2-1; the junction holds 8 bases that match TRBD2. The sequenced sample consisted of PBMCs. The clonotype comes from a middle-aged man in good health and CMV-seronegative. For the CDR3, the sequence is CASSQSGSSNEQFF. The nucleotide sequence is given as TGTGCCAGCAGTCAGAGCGGGAGCTCCAATGAGCAGTTCTTC.